A selection of T cell receptor beta chains follows, all from one sample in a study of identical twins. TCRdb reprocessed the 5' RACE reads with MiXCR, giving one entry per CDR3 protein. Altogether approximately 670,000 distinct CDR3 sequences are present, less than 7% being singletons, with the ten largest covering roughly 1.6%. Input material: naive T cells sorted from blood. The receptor source for this set is a man aged 18 to 29 in good health. CDR3s leave out the opening cysteine and the closing phenylalanine or tryptophan. Fields, in order: clone size, V gene, CDR3 protein. Size is stated for part of the rows, as once, few or many counts, or as a class when the clone is expanded.

-	TRBV6-1	ASSPSGSGSYNEQF
many	TRBV4-2	ASSLGSGEGNEQF
-	TRBV5-4	ASSNRAGYTEAF
-	TRBV27	ASSSRVVDTEAF
-	TRBV5-1	ASSLDRGRATDTQH
-	TRBV7-9	ASSLPMELNNEQF
-	TRBV6-5	ASSYGEGEY
-	TRBV5-1	ASSWTSGSINEQF
few	TRBV6-1	ASSPTSGRRKETQY
-	TRBV5-1	ASQQGIMYEQY
many	TRBV11-2	ASSPETPRLAGDLYEQY
-	TRBV6-2/TRBV6-3	ATRTSVHEQF
many	TRBV27	ASQGDTQY
many	TRBV27	ASTVGGADTGELF
many	TRBV20-1	SAPAGAYNEQF
-	TRBV5-1	ASSQEGIEQF
few	TRBV11-1	ASSWGLAGGPGANTGELF
many	TRBV6-5	ASSYGQFEETQY
few	TRBV18	ASSPPMDYMEQY
many	TRBV10-3	ATSRDRDMAEQF
-	TRBV7-2	ASSPRTSGLTGEQF
many	TRBV29-1	SVQGRYQETQY
-	TRBV3-1	ASSQVSSGRPGTGELF
-	TRBV5-1	ASSLEWEISGGPEAF
many	TRBV5-1	ASSSRDGLTDTQY
many	TRBV20-1	SARDQEQGNQNTEAF
-	TRBV5-1	ASSFNRDSVINSPLH
-	TRBV5-1	ASSLVGAEPNTGELF
many	TRBV12-3/TRBV12-4	ASSLGGVYGYT
few	TRBV7-2	ASSPGLDFYGYT
many	TRBV12-3/TRBV12-4	ASRPTTENTEAF
many	TRBV12-3/TRBV12-4	ASSWVGSETQY
many	TRBV29-1	SVAGSNYGYT
few	TRBV7-6	ASSLASQGARSPLH
many	TRBV20-1	SALEGRSIGKLF
many	TRBV7-9	ASSLAQEGFYT
many	TRBV10-3	AISESSRRSSTDTQY
many	TRBV20-1	SARLPEGAEYEQY
many	TRBV7-9	ASSLYRSSGVNYGYT
many	TRBV11-2	ASSLAGVSETQY
few	TRBV7-3	ASSPEGVSVKQY
many	TRBV6-1	ASSLMVSSYNEQF
few	TRBV10-2	ASSESPGRRSGELF
-	TRBV19	ASSIDRSRSYT
few	TRBV5-1	ASQIRGSALETQY
-	TRBV7-8	ASRPGTAYEQY
many	TRBV10-3	ATEGSTSGRATGQF
many	TRBV12-3/TRBV12-4	ASSPLAGGTVGELF
many	TRBV2	ASSRRGQDTQY